The 16 T cell receptor beta chains presented below share a single source sample, sequenced in a study of cytomegalovirus exposure and HLA in healthy donors. 60 Vbeta and 13 Jbeta primers were used in PCR. TCRdb's copy holds only in-frame clones and misses some; the assay was immunoSEQ multiplex PCR. This sample contains some 200,000 clones. The source material was PBMCs. The receptors stem from a man in his thirties or forties in good health and CMV-seronegative.

The chain uses TRBV5-1 and TRBJ1-2, with 8 bases matching TRBD1. This CDR3 region has 14 residues. Losses at the gene ends were 2 bases for V and 5 bases for J; bases not matched to a gene: 5. Germline V gene sequence: CDR1 SGHRS, CDR2 YFSETQ. CDR3 amino acids: CASSFTGGKYGYTF. As DNA, the CDR3 is TGCGCCAGCAGCTTCACAGGGGGGAAGTATGGCTACACCTTC.

This chain uses TRBV11-2 with TRBJ2-7, with D hard to call. CDR3 length: 13 residues. Germline V gene sequence: CDR1 SGHAT, CDR2 FQNNGV. Trimming cost V 3 bases and J 4 bases, with 10 bases left between them. As DNA, the CDR3 is TGTGCCAGCAGCTTGGGCCAGAAATACGAGCAGTACTTC. This codes for CASSLGQKYEQYF.

Worth noting for this clone: An end of the junction does not agree with germline; a read error may underlie this. This chain joins TRBV6-6 and TRBJ1-1; D is ambiguous. The CDR3 runs 12 residues. Germline loops: CDR1 MNHNY, CDR2 SVGAGI (reference sequence). The CDR3 here is CAISEDPTEAFF. DNA for the CDR3: TGTGCCATCAGTGAGGATCCCACTGAAGCTTTCTTT.

The genes are TRBV29-1 and TRBJ2-5; weak D call: TRBD2 (7 bases). Germline CDR1 and CDR2: SQVTM and ANQGSEA. Deletions cut 3 bases from V and 2 bases from J, with 16 bases between. The CDR3 is made up of 15 amino acids. CDR3 sequence reads: CSVDRGGSLQETQYF. As DNA, the CDR3 is TGCAGCGTTGACAGGGGCGGGAGTCTTCAAGAGACCCAGTACTTC.

The rearrangement uses TRBV7-2 and TRBJ1-5, with D maybe TRBD1 (5 bases). Per germline, CDR1 SGHTA and CDR2 FQGNSA. Deletions cut 1 base from V and 3 bases from J, with 10 bases between. The CDR3 spans 15 residues. The CDR3 spells CASSLVGGNNQPQHF. The CDR3 nucleotides read TGTGCCAGCAGCTTAGTGGGGGGGAACAATCAGCCCCAGCATTTT.

The CDR3 DNA is TGTGCCAGCAGGCCGGGACAGGGAGCCGAGCAGTACTTC. Amino acid sequence: CASRPGQGAEQYF. The chain couples TRBV2 to TRBJ2-7, with TRBD1 matching 9 bases. Germline CDR1 and CDR2: SNHLY and FYNNEI. The J segment lost 6 bases and the V segment lost 6 bases, leaving 6 bases of the junction unmatched. This CDR3 contains 13 residues. Looking up the rest from reference TRBV2 and TRBJ2-7 gives the full variable domain: EPEVTQTPSHQVTQMGQEVILRCVPISNHLYFYWYRQILGQKVEFLVSFYNNEISEKSEIFDDQFSVERPDGSNFTLKIRSTKLEDSAMYFCASRPGQGAEQYFGPGTRLTVT.

The chain is built from TRBV18 and TRBJ1-1, with D uncertain. This CDR3 comprises 16 residues. Trimming stripped 0 bases from V and 1 base from J, with 12 bases between. Germline V gives CDR1 KGHSH, CDR2 LQKENI. CDR3 coding DNA: TGTGCCAGCTCACCACCGAATAGAGGAGGGAACACTGAAGCTTTCTTT. This encodes CASSPPNRGGNTEAFF.

V usage is TRBV7-8 and J usage is TRBJ2-1; possibly TRBD2 for D (5 bases). CDR1 SGHVS and CDR2 FQNEAQ come from the germline V gene. The CDR3 extends over 13 amino acids. Deletions cut 6 bases from V and 4 bases from J, with 10 bases between. In DNA form, the CDR3 reads TGTGCCAGCAGTTCGACTAAATACAATGAGCAGTTCTTC. Protein product: CASSSTKYNEQFF. The full variable domain, completed using reference TRBV7-8 and TRBJ2-1, is GAGVSQSPRYKVAKRGQDVALRCDPISGHVSLFWYQQALGQGPEFLTYFQNEAQLDKSGLPSDRFFAERPEGSVSTLKIQRTQQEDSAVYLCASSSTKYNEQFFGPGTRLTVL.

The chain employs TRBV6-5 and TRBJ2-4; 7 bases agree with TRBD1. The CDR3 runs to 14 residues. CDR1 and CDR2 from the germline V gene are MNHEY and SVGAGI. Losses at the gene ends were 0 bases for V and 6 bases for J; bases not matched to a gene: 2. The DNA of the CDR3 is TGTGCCAGCAGTTACTCGAGGGACAGAAACATTCAGTACTTC. This translates into CASSYSRDRNIQYF.

The V call is TRBV7-9, the J call TRBJ1-1, with a possible D match to TRBD1 (5 bases). Germline CDR1 SEHNR, CDR2 FQNEAQ (reference sequence). Deletions cut 1 base from V and 7 bases from J, with 13 bases between. There are 14 residues in the CDR3. CDR3 loop: CASSLGSGPLEAFF. The CDR3 region has the DNA TGTGCCAGCAGCTTAGGCTCAGGGCCCCTTGAAGCTTTCTTT.

The chain has TRBV5-1 and TRBJ2-7; 7 nucleotides line up with TRBD2. CDR1 and CDR2 (germline): SGHRS, YFSETQ. J was trimmed by 3 bases and V by 0 bases; bases with no gene match: 6. The CDR3 is made up of 15 amino acids. CDR3 residues: CASSLERGGFYEQYF. CDR3 nucleotide sequence: TGCGCCAGCAGCTTGGAGCGGGGAGGATTCTACGAGCAGTACTTC. Looking up the rest from reference TRBV5-1 and TRBJ2-7 gives the full variable domain: KAGVTQTPRYLIKTRGQQVTLSCSPISGHRSVSWYQQTPGQGLQFLFEYFSETQRNKGNFPGRFSGRQFSNSRSEMNVSTLELGDSALYLCASSLERGGFYEQYFGPGTRLTVT.

The chain combines TRBV7-9 with TRBJ2-7; maybe TRBD2 (6 bases). The germline CDR1 and CDR2 sequences are SEHNR and FQNEAQ (reference sequence). V dropped 3 bases and J dropped 5 bases, with 11 bases sitting between them. The CDR3 sequence is 13 residues long. The CDR3 DNA follows: TGTGCCAGCAGCTTCGGGGCTAGCGACGAGCAGTACTTC. Amino acid sequence: CASSFGASDEQYF.

The chain recombines TRBV18 with TRBJ1-5; 9 positions match TRBD1. Trimming took 1 base from V and 7 from J; bases not matched to a gene: 8. Germline values: CDR1 KGHSH, CDR2 LQKENI. The CDR3 contains 16 residues. CDR3 bases: TGTGCCAGCTCACCACTGAGACAGGGGGATTTGCAGCCCCAGCATTTT. Its protein product is CASSPLRQGDLQPQHF.

The chain couples TRBV18 to TRBJ1-3, with TRBD1 as a possible D gene (6 bases). Germline-derived CDR1 and CDR2 are KGHSH and LQKENI. V lost 3 bases, J lost 6 bases, and 21 bases lay in between. The CDR3 contains 17 residues. This CDR3 reads CASSPPFVGDKLNTIYF. CDR3 in DNA: TGTGCCAGCTCACCTCCTTTTGTGGGGGACAAATTAAACACCATATATTTT.

J is TRBJ2-3 and V is TRBV10-2, with TRBD2 identical over 10 bases. Germline CDR1 reads WSHSY; CDR2 reads SAAADI. This CDR3 is 15 amino acids long. The junction had 3 bases not matched to a gene; V was cut back by 3 bases and J by 3 bases. CDR3 coding DNA: TGCGCCAGCAGTGACGGGACTAGCGCTACAGATACGCAGTATTTT. Amino acids: CASSDGTSATDTQYF.

This chain uses TRBV30 with TRBJ1-5, with 10 bases aligning to TRBD1. V shed 3 bases, J shed 1 base, and the junction held 0 bases outside the gene matches. This CDR3 spans 14 amino acids. Germline CDR1 reads GTSNPN; CDR2 reads SVGIG (reference sequence). In DNA, the CDR3 is TGTGCCTGGAGGGGACAGGGGAGCAATCAGCCCCAGCATTTT. Translating it yields CAWRGQGSNQPQHF.